Shown below are 15 T cell receptor beta chains from a single sample sequenced in a study of shared clonotypes between healthy human individuals. The table came from immunoSEQ multiplex PCR; TCRdb's copy has only in-frame clones and leaves some out. The sample contains about 960,000 clones, roughly 72% of which appear only once. The sequencing input was memory CD4+ T cells sorted from blood. Subset given: CD45RA-negative fraction. These receptors came from a man aged 18 to 35 in good health.

This chain's CDR3 is CASSLLGQPYEQYF. The CDR3 region has the DNA TGTGCCAGCAGCTTATTGGGACAGCCCTACGAGCAGTACTTC. The V and J genes are TRBV11-2 and TRBJ2-7, with 7 nucleotides matching TRBD1. The V and J ends lost 2 bases and 2 bases, in that order; junction bases with no gene match: 3. Germline-derived CDR1 and CDR2 are SGHAT and FQNNGV. The CDR3 sequence is 14 residues long.

The gene calls are TRBV5-8 and TRBJ1-1; unclear D gene. CDR3 length: 12 residues. Germline CDR1 SGHTS, CDR2 YDEGEE. The ends were cut back, 3 bases at V and 10 bases at J, with 13 bases in the middle. In nucleotides, the CDR3 is TGTGCCAGCAGCTCGTCGAATCGGGGAGCTTTCTTT. This sequence encodes CASSSSNRGAFF. The variable domain in full, completed from reference TRBV5-8 and TRBJ1-1, reads EAGVTQSPTHLIKTRGQQATLRCSPISGHTSVYWYQQALGLGLQFLLWYDEGEERNRGNFPPRFSGRQFPNYSSELNVNALELEDSALYLCASSSSNRGAFFGQGTRLTVV.

The chain combines TRBV28 with TRBJ2-7, with 10 bases that match TRBD1. The CDR3 loop spans 15 amino acids. Germline V gene data show CDR1 as MDHEN and CDR2 as SYDVKM. With V trimmed by 4 bases and J by 2 bases, 5 bases remained unmatched. DNA for the CDR3: TGTGCCAGCAGTTCCCGGGACAGGGGTCCCTACGAGCAGTACTTC. This sequence encodes CASSSRDRGPYEQYF.

This chain joins TRBV5-1 and TRBJ2-5; D unclear. The CDR3 runs 15 residues. CDR1 and CDR2 (germline): SGHRS, YFSETQ. V was cut by 0 bases and J by 7 bases, with 16 bases left in between. The CDR3 region is CASSLVGDADGTQYF. CDR3 sequence (DNA): TGCGCCAGCAGCTTGGTCGGCGACGCAGATGGGACCCAGTACTTC.

This chain connects TRBV9 to TRBJ1-1; the D is unclear. Germline V lookup: CDR1 SGDLS, CDR2 YYNGEE. Trimming took off 0 bases at V and 7 bases at J, with 13 bases between the two ends. The CDR3 contains 14 residues. The CDR3 reads CASSVGLIYVEAFF. The DNA of the CDR3 is TGTGCCAGCAGCGTAGGACTGATTTATGTTGAAGCTTTCTTT.

This CDR3 is CASSWGTSGRSYEQYF. In DNA, the CDR3 is TGTGCCAGCAGCTGGGGGACTAGCGGGAGGTCCTACGAGCAGTACTTC. The rearrangement joins TRBV5-5 to TRBJ2-7, with TRBD2 matching over 15 bases. This CDR3 has 16 residues. Trimming removed 3 bases from V and 1 base from J; junction bases left unmatched: 2. The germline CDR1 and CDR2 sequences are SGHKS and YYEKEE (reference sequence).

The rearrangement uses TRBV5-4 and TRBJ2-3; D uncertain. V was shortened by 0 bases and J by 5 bases, with 7 bases between the two germline ends. Germline V lookup: CDR1 SGHNT, CDR2 YYREEE (reference sequence). The CDR3 is 13 residues long. This CDR3 reads CASSLGVEDTQYF. Here the CDR3 DNA reads TGTGCCAGCAGCTTGGGGGTTGAAGATACGCAGTATTTT.

The V gene is TRBV11-3, the J gene TRBJ1-3, with D possibly matching TRBD1 (5 bases). The germline V gene has CDR1 SGHNT and CDR2 YENEEA. The CDR3 runs 13 residues. V lost 3 bases and J 7 bases, leaving 10 bases between the germline ends. The DNA for the CDR3 is TGTGCCAGCAGCTTCGATCGGGGGAACACCATATATTTT. This gives the protein CASSFDRGNTIYF.

The chain is built from TRBV6-1 and TRBJ2-3; D is possibly TRBD2 (6 bases). The CDR3 loop spans 13 amino acids. V shed 7 bases and J shed 4 bases, with 12 bases lying between them. In germline, CDR1 is MNHNS, CDR2 SASEGT. The CDR3, as DNA: TGTGCCAGCACCGAGACTAGACCAGATACGCAGTATTTT. It encodes CASTETRPDTQYF.

The CDR3 loop reads CASSSPSANEQFF. The CDR3 nucleotides read TGTGCCAGCAGCTCCCCGTCAGCGAATGAGCAGTTCTTC. V usage is TRBV11-2 and J usage is TRBJ2-1; D ambiguous. This CDR3 comprises 13 residues. Looked up from germline, CDR1 is SGHAT and CDR2 is FQNNGV. Trimming took off 4 bases at V and 7 bases at J, with 11 bases between the two ends. Supplemented by reference TRBV11-2 and TRBJ2-1, the full variable domain reads EAGVAQSPRYKIIEKRQSVAFWCNPISGHATLYWYQQILGQGPKLLIQFQNNGVVDDSQLPKDRFSAERLKGVDSTLKIQPAKLEDSAVYLCASSSPSANEQFFGPGTRLTVL.

The chain employs TRBV30 and TRBJ2-7, with D tentatively TRBD1 or TRBD2 (5 bases each). Germline CDR1 is GTSNPN and CDR2 is SVGIG (reference sequence). This CDR3 region has 13 residues. Trimming cost V 4 bases and J 0 bases, with 10 bases left between them. CDR3 in DNA: TGTGCCTGGAAGTTTGGGGGCTCCTACGAGCAGTACTTC. Translation: CAWKFGGSYEQYF.

This chain connects TRBV4-2 to TRBJ1-4; 8 bases are a match to TRBD1. Trimming took 2 bases from V and 10 from J; bases not matched to a gene: 9. Looked up from germline, CDR1 is LGHNA and CDR2 is YNFKEQ. The CDR3 is 15 residues long. The CDR3 here is CASSQRQGNGGKLFF. CDR3 DNA sequence: TGTGCCAGCAGCCAAAGACAGGGGAACGGAGGAAAACTGTTTTTT.

On this clone: It may be a read error: a sequence one base away is much more abundant. The chain has TRBV5-4 and TRBJ1-1, with D hard to call. The CDR3 is made up of 13 amino acids. The ends were cut back, 0 bases at V and 4 bases at J, with 7 bases in the middle. CDR1 is SGHNT and CDR2 is YYREEE in the germline V gene (reference sequence). CDR3 amino acids: CASSLEEITEAFF. The CDR3 DNA sequence: TGTGCCAGCAGCTTGGAGGAAATCACTGAAGCTTTCTTT. The whole variable domain, remainder taken from reference TRBV5-4 and TRBJ1-1, is ETGVTQSPTHLIKTRGQQVTLRCSSQSGHNTVSWYQQALGQGPQFIFQYYREEENGRGNFPPRFSGLQFPNYSSELNVNALELDDSALYLCASSLEEITEAFFGQGTRLTVV.

This clone appeared a few times. The V gene is TRBV6-5, the J gene TRBJ2-2; 7 bases match TRBD1. Germline loops: CDR1 MNHEY, CDR2 SVGAGI. This CDR3 contains 15 residues. V lost 5 bases and J lost 4; bases outside the gene matches: 7. CDR3 protein: CASSPWDRLTGELFF. CDR3 coding DNA: TGTGCCAGCAGTCCCTGGGACAGACTCACCGGGGAGCTGTTTTTT.

On this clone: Other DNA sequences within the sample encode an identical CDR3. The V call is TRBV2, the J call TRBJ1-2, with 12 bases aligning to TRBD1. CDR1 is SNHLY and CDR2 is FYNNEI in the germline V gene. V lost 6 bases, J lost 8 bases, and 4 bases stayed unmatched. CDR3 length equals 13 residues. The CDR3 here is CASRGQGARGYTF. The CDR3 nucleotides read TGTGCCAGCAGGGGACAGGGGGCGCGCGGCTACACCTTC. Supplemented by reference TRBV2 and TRBJ1-2, the full variable domain reads EPEVTQTPSHQVTQMGQEVILRCVPISNHLYFYWYRQILGQKVEFLVSFYNNEISEKSEIFDDQFSVERPDGSNFTLKIRSTKLEDSAMYFCASRGQGARGYTFGSGTRLTVV.